Described below is a single TCR beta chain sequence and its context. Its antigen is unknown. No much larger clone exists at a distance of one base, and base qualities are not known. TCR CDR3 regions were amplified from genomic DNA by multiplex PCR using the deep immunoSEQ assay. Genomic DNA extracted from each cell subset was distributed evenly over all wells of several immunoSEQ 96-well plates, and each plate served as one replicate. For unsorted PBMC, each replicate PCR was loaded with 300 to 350 ng genomic DNA, equivalent to 30,000 or so T cell genomes. Ten immunoSEQ deep assay plates were used to sequence the unsorted PBMC genomic DNA. The purified libraries were quantified using a Qubit 3.0 fluorometer, sized with a Bioanalyzer 2100, and then quantified again using the KAPA Library Quantification kit. Every immunoSEQ 96-well plate was sequenced on a separate single-read 150-cycle Illumina NextSeq 550 flow cell. Per the authors' processing: Because the immunoSEQ output held only junctional sequences and lacked quality scores, the filtering could not match the filtering applied to full-length reads. Sequences were annotated with PyIR, a Python wrapper for IgBLAST v1.9, using IMGT germline references to assign V/J genes and CDR3. Reads with weak V/J assignments (E-value above 1e-6), missing CDR3, stop codons, out-of-frame junctions, or ambiguous translated residues were removed. V3J clonotypes were defined by identical inferred V gene, J gene, and CDR3 amino acid sequence. Percentage overlap between repertoires was computed as shared unique clonotypes divided by the size of the smaller repertoire. Richness of each repertoire was evaluated using RTK rarefaction, the Chao1 estimator, and Recon v2.1 estimates of unobserved clonotypes. Drawn from immuneACCESS, this table holds only the in-frame rearrangements with V and J called that TCRdb kept. Clones are partly lost; checked studies trace under half to an unresolved V gene and leave the rest unexplained. Clonal size and the V and J genes are those of that table, whereas D and trimming came from the DNA. The sample profile shows about 480,000 clones; 60% to 80% of them were found once. The leading ten clones occupy about an eighth of the sample.

The cysteine opens and the phenylalanine closes a CDR3 of 13 amino acids. Only the CDR3 part of the read is kept: 39 bases, read in frame from the first base. V sheds 2 bases and J sheds 5 bases, leaving 12 bases between their ends. From the germline V gene (reference sequence), CDR1 is GTSNPN and CDR2 is SVGIG. These data are taken from a study of shared clonotypes between healthy human individuals (dated by TCRdb to 2019 to 2021). Regarding the study in general: The cohort included a few men and a couple of women between 18 and 49 years of age. Blood TCR repertoires of a handful of healthy adults were deeply sequenced to estimate repertoire size and the extent of clonotype sharing between individuals. To increase sequencing depth and limit assay-specific biases, TCR repertoire library preparation and sequencing were carried out by different laboratories using diverse techniques. Between about 0.85 and 8.9 billion PBMCs per donor were obtained by leukapheresis.

The investigation overall reported the following: Based on pairwise subsampling, the degree of clonotype sharing among donors was expected to be affected by sequencing depth. Because the study included a small number of donors, the genetic and exposure-history diversity represented was limited. Sampling was restricted to blood, and TCR repertoires in tissue are likely to differ from TCR repertoires in blood.

Donors were healthy HIV-negative adults with no recently reported acute infections or vaccinations. Every donor was a Caucasian adult living in Nashville, Tennessee, USA. For unsorted samples, 90 million or so PBMCs were counted and genomic DNA was extracted with the QIAamp DNA Blood Mini kit. Blood was collected by leukapheresis, and PBMCs were isolated by Ficoll-Histopaque density gradient centrifugation and then cryopreserved in liquid nitrogen vapor phase. The TCR sequence derives from a woman in her thirties or forties in good health. Some clones in this sample may be carry-over from other donors' samples. The rearranged chain carries TRBV30 and TRBJ1-2; the D segment cannot be called with confidence. Sequences were obtained from PBMCs. The CDR3 reads as follows: CAWSIYSGYGYTF. At the DNA level, the sequence is TGTGCCTGGAGTATCTACTCGGGGTATGGCTACACCTTC.